This TCR beta chain was recovered during a study of long-term antiretroviral therapy in people with HIV. The CDR3 has 13 residues. With 4 bases removed from V and 0 bases from J, the gap between germline ends came to 6 bases. Germline V gene data show CDR1 as SGHRS and CDR2 as YFSETQ. Version v3.0 of the immunoSEQ assay ran at survey level. Libraries were prepared by immunoSEQ multiplex PCR; TCRdb keeps only in-frame clonotypes and omits some of them. The sample includes 10,000 to 13,000 clones, approximately 78% of them seen just once. The chain links TRBV5-1 to TRBJ2-3; the D is unclear. Sequenced material: unsorted PBMCs, taken 1.2 years after starting antiretroviral therapy. This TCR derives from a man aged 35 to 55 with HIV. The CDR3 is CASSVSSTDTQYF. Written as DNA, the CDR3 is TGCGCCAGCAGCGTCTCTAGCACAGATACGCAGTATTTT.